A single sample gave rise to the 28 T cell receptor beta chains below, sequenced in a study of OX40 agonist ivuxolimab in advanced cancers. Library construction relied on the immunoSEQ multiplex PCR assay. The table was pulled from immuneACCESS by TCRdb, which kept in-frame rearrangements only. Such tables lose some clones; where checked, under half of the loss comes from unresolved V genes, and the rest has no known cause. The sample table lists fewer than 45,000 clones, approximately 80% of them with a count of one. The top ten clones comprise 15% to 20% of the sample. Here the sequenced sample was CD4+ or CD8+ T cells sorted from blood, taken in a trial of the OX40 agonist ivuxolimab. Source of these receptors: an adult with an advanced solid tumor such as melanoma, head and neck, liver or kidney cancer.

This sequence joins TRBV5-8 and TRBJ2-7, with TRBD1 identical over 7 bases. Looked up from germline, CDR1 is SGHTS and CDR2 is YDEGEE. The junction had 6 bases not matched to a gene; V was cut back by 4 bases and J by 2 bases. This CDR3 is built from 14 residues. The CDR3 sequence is CASSTRTGPYEQYF. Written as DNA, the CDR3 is TGTGCCAGCAGCACCCGGACAGGACCCTACGAGCAGTACTTC.

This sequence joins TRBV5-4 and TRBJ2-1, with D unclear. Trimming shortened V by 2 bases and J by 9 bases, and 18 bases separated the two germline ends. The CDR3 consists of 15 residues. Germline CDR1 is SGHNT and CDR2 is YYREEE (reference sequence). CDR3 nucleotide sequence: TGTGCCAGCAGCTTTGGCCCTTTTAGGCAGGCTGAGCAGTTCTTC. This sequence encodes CASSFGPFRQAEQFF.

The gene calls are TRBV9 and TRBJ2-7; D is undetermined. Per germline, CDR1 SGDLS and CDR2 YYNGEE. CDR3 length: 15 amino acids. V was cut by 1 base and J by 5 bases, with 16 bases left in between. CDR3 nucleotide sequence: TGTGCCAGCAGCGTAAGGCTAGGGTGGATCCACGAGCAGTACTTC. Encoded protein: CASSVRLGWIHEQYF.

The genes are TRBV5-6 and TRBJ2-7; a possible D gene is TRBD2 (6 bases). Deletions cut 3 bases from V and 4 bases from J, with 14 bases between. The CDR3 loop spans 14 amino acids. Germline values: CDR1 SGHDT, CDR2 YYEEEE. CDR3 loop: CASSWAGSLYEQYF. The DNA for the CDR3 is TGTGCCAGCAGCTGGGCCGGGAGCCTATACGAGCAGTACTTC. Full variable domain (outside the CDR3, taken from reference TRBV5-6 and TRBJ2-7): DAGVTQSPTHLIKTRGQQVTLRCSPKSGHDTVSWYQQALGQGPQFIFQYYEEEERQRGNFPDRFSGHQFPNYSSELNVNALLLGDSALYLCASSWAGSLYEQYFGPGTRLTVT.

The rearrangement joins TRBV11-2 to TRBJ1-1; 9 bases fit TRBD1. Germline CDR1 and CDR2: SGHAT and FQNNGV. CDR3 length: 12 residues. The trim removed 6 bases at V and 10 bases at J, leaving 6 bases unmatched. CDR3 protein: CASSSTGGRAFF. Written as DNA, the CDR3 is TGTGCCAGCAGTTCTACAGGGGGCAGAGCTTTCTTT.

CDR3 sequence (DNA): TGTGCCAGCAGCCCGACTCCCAGCGGGGAGTACAATGAGCAGTTCTTC. Translated, it gives CASSPTPSGEYNEQFF. V gene TRBV7-3 combines with J gene TRBJ2-1, with 7 bases that match TRBD2. CDR3 length: 16 amino acids. V gave up 5 bases and J gave up 4 bases; unmatched junction bases: 11. Germline loops: CDR1 SGHTA, CDR2 FQGTGA.

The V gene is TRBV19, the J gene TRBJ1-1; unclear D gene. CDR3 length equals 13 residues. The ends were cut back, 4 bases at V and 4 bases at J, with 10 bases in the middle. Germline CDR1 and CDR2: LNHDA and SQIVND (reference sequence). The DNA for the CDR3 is TGTGCCAGTAGTAAGTGGGAGGGCACTGAAGCTTTCTTT. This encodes CASSKWEGTEAFF.

The DNA of the CDR3 is TGTGCCAGCAGCTTGGAACAGTATGGCTACACCTTC. This sequence encodes CASSLEQYGYTF. The chain joins TRBV5-4 to TRBJ1-2; D not resolved. The CDR3 has 12 residues. Germline V CDR1 and CDR2: SGHNT, YYREEE (reference sequence). Trimming removed 0 bases at V and 5 bases at J, with 5 bases between.

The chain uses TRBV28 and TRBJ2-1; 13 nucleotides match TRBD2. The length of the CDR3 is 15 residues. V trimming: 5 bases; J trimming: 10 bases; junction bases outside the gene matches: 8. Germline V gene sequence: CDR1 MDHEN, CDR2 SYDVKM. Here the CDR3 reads CASSGTSGKIGEQFF. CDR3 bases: TGTGCCAGCAGTGGGACTAGCGGGAAAATAGGGGAGCAGTTCTTC.

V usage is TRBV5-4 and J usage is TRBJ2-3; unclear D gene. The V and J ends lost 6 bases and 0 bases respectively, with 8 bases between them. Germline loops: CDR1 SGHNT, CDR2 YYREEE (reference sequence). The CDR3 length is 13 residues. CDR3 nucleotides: TGTGCCAGCACAAACCCTAGCACAGATACGCAGTATTTT. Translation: CASTNPSTDTQYF. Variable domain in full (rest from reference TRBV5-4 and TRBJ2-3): ETGVTQSPTHLIKTRGQQVTLRCSSQSGHNTVSWYQQALGQGPQFIFQYYREEENGRGNFPPRFSGLQFPNYSSELNVNALELDDSALYLCASTNPSTDTQYFGPGTRLTVL.

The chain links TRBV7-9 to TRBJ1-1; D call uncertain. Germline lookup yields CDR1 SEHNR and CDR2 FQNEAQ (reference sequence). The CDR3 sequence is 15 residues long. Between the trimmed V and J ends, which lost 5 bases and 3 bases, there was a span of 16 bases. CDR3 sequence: CASSPIGGRDTEAFF. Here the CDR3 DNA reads TGTGCCAGCAGCCCCATTGGAGGGAGGGACACTGAAGCTTTCTTT.

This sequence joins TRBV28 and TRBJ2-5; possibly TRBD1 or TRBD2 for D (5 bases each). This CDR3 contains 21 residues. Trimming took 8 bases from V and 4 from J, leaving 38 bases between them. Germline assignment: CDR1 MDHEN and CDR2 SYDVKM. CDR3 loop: CASGYPEGAGALLGPGETQYF. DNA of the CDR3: TGTGCCAGCGGCTATCCCGAAGGTGCCGGGGCACTCTTGGGCCCGGGAGAGACCCAGTACTTC.

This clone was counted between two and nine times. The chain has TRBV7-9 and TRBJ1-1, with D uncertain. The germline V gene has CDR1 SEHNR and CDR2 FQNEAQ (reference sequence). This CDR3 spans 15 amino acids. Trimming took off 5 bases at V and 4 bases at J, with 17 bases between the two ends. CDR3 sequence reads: CASSPGRLMVTEAFF. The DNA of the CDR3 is TGTGCCAGCAGCCCCGGGAGGCTTATGGTCACTGAAGCTTTCTTT.

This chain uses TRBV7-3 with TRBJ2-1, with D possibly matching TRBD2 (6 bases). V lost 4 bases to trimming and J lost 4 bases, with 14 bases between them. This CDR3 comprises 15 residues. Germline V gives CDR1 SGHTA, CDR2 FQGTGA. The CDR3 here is CASSSQEGYYNEQFF. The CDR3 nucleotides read TGTGCCAGCAGCTCACAGGAGGGCTATTACAATGAGCAGTTCTTC.

CDR3 bases: TGCGCCAGCAGCTTACCGGGATCCGAGCAGTACTTC. Its protein product is CASSLPGSEQYF. The chain employs TRBV5-1 and TRBJ2-7; D is perhaps TRBD2 (5 bases). In germline, CDR1 is SGHRS, CDR2 YFSETQ. V was cut by 2 bases and J by 6 bases, with 9 bases left in between. The CDR3 spans 12 residues. Full variable domain (rest looked up from reference TRBV5-1 and TRBJ2-7): KAGVTQTPRYLIKTRGQQVTLSCSPISGHRSVSWYQQTPGQGLQFLFEYFSETQRNKGNFPGRFSGRQFSNSRSEMNVSTLELGDSALYLCASSLPGSEQYFGPGTRLTVT.

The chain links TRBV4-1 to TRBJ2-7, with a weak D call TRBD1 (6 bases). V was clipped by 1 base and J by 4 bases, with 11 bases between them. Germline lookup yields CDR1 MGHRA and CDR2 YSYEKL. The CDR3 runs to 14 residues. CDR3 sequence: CASSQGTGRYEQYF. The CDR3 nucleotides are TGCGCCAGCAGCCAAGGCACAGGGCGTTACGAGCAGTACTTC.

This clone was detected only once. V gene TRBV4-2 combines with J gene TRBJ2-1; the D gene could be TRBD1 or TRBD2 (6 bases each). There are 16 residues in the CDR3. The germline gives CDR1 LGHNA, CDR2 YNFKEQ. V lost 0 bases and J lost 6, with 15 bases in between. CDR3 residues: CASSQDPGARGNEQFF. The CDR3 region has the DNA TGTGCCAGCAGCCAAGATCCGGGGGCCAGGGGCAATGAGCAGTTCTTC.

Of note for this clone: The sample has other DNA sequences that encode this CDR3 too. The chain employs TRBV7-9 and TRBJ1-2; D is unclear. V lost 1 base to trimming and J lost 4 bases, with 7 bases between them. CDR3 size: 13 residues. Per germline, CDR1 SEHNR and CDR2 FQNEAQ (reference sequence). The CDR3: CASSLGTGYGYTF. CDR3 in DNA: TGTGCCAGCAGCTTAGGGACGGGCTATGGCTACACCTTC. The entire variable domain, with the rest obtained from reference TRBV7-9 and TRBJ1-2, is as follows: DTGVSQNPRHKITKRGQNVTFRCDPISEHNRLYWYRQTLGQGPEFLTYFQNEAQLEKSRLLSDRFSAERPKGSFSTLEIQRTEQGDSAMYLCASSLGTGYGYTFGSGTRLTVV.

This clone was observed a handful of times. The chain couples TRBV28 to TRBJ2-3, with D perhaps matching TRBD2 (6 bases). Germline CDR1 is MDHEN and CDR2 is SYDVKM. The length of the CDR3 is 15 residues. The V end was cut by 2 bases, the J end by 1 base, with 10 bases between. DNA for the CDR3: TGTGCCAGCAGTTTAGATAGCGGCCGCACAGATACGCAGTATTTT. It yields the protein CASSLDSGRTDTQYF.

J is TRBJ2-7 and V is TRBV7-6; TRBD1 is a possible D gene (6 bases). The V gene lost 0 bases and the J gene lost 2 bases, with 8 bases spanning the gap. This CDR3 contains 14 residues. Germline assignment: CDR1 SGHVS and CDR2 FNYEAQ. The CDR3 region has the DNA TGTGCCAGCAGCTTAGCGGACAGAACCTACGAGCAGTACTTC. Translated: CASSLADRTYEQYF. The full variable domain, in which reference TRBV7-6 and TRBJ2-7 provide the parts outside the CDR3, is GAGVSQSPRYKVTKRGQDVALRCDPISGHVSLYWYRQALGQGPEFLTYFNYEAQQDKSGLPNDRFSAERPEGSISTLTIQRTEQRDSAMYRCASSLADRTYEQYFGPGTRLTVT.

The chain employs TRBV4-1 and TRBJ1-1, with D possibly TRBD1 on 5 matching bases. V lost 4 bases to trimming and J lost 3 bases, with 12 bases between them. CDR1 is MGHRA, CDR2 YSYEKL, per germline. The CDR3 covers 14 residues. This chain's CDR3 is CASSLNRGDTEAFF. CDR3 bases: TGCGCCAGCAGCCTCAACCGGGGGGACACTGAAGCTTTCTTT.

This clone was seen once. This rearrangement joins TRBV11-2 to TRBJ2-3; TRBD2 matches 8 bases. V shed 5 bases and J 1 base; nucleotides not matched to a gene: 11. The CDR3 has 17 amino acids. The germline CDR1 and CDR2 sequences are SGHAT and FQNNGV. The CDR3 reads CASSLHQAGVGTDTQYF. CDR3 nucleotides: TGTGCCAGCAGCCTGCACCAAGCGGGAGTGGGCACAGATACGCAGTATTTT.

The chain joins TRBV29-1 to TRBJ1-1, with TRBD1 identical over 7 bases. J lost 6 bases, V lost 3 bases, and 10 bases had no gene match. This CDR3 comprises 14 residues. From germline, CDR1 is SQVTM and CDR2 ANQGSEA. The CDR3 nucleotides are TGCAGCGTTGACCTTGTTACAGGGGCCCCTGAAGCTTTCTTT. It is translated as CSVDLVTGAPEAFF. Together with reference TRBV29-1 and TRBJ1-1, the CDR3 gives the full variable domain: SAVISQKPSRDICQRGTSLTIQCQVDSQVTMMFWYRQQPGQSLTLIATANQGSEATYESGFVIDKFPISRPNLTFSTLTVSNMSPEDSSIYLCSVDLVTGAPEAFFGQGTRLTVV.

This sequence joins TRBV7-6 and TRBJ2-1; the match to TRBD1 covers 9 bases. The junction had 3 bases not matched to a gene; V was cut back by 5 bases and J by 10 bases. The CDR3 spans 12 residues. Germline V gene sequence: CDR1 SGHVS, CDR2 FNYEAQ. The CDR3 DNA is TGTGCCAGCAGCCAAGGGACAGGGGAGCAGTTCTTC. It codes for CASSQGTGEQFF.

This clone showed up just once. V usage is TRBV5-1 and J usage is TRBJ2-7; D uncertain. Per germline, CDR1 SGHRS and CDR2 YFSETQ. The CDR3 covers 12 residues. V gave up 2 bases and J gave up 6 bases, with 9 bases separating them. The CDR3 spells CASSFGPSEQYF. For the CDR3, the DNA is TGCGCCAGCAGCTTTGGACCCTCCGAGCAGTACTTC.

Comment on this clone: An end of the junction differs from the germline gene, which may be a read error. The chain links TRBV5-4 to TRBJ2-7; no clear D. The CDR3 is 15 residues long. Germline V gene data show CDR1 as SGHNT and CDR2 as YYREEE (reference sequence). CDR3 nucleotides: TGCGCCAGCAGCCAAGATGAGGCAGGTACCCTAGAACAGTACTTC. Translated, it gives CASSQDEAGTLEQYF.

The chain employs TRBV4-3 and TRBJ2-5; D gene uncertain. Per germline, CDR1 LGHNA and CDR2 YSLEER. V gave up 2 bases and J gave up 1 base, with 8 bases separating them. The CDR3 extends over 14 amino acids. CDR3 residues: CASSQRNGQETQYF. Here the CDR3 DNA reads TGCGCCAGCAGCCAACGTAACGGCCAAGAGACCCAGTACTTC.

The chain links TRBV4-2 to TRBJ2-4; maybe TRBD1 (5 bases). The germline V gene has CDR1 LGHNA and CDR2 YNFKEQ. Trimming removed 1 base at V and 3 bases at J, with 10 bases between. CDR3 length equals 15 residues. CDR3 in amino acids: CASSQGQGIKNIQYF. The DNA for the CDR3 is TGTGCCAGCAGCCAAGGGCAGGGAATCAAAAACATTCAGTACTTC.